Listed below are T cell receptor beta chains from one sample, sequenced in a study of cytotoxic CD8 clonotypes in ibrutinib-treated CLL. Generated by immunoSEQ multiplex PCR, the TCRdb table keeps only in-frame clones and is missing some. The data contain about 130,000 clones, roughly 83% of them seen just once; the ten biggest clones take up 9.5% to 15%. This sample comprised PBMCs, obtained after 12 months of ibrutinib treatment. These receptor sequences come from a human donor with chronic lymphocytic leukemia. Both conserved end residues are part of each CDR3. The order of the fields is D gene, V gene, clone size, J gene, CDR3 protein, CDR3 DNA. D genes are given only for firm matches. The listing skips clone size in some rows; elsewhere it reads once, few, many or a size class.

D gene: -; V gene: TRBV6-1; clone size: -; J gene: TRBJ2-7; CDR3 protein: CASSEGLTTSYEQYF; CDR3 DNA: TGTGCCAGCAGTGAAGGCCTGACCACTAGCTACGAGCAGTACTTC
D gene: TRBD1; V gene: TRBV7-9; clone size: few; J gene: TRBJ1-2; CDR3 protein: CASSLAAGGVSYGYTF; CDR3 DNA: TGTGCCAGCAGCTTAGCTGCAGGGGGCGTAAGCTATGGCTACACCTTC
D gene: -; V gene: TRBV9; clone size: -; J gene: TRBJ1-1; CDR3 protein: CASSTLQGENTEAFF; CDR3 DNA: TGTGCCAGCAGCACACTACAGGGTGAGAACACTGAAGCTTTCTTT
D gene: TRBD2; V gene: TRBV5-1; clone size: few; J gene: TRBJ2-1; CDR3 protein: CASSLDSGSSYNEQFF; CDR3 DNA: TGCGCCAGCAGCTTGGATAGCGGGAGCTCCTACAATGAGCAGTTCTTC
D gene: TRBD1; V gene: TRBV7-6; clone size: -; J gene: TRBJ2-1; CDR3 protein: CASSLGSGGWNEQFF; CDR3 DNA: TGTGCCAGCAGCTTAGGGTCAGGGGGTTGGAATGAGCAGTTCTTC
D gene: TRBD2; V gene: TRBV27; clone size: -; J gene: TRBJ2-2; CDR3 protein: CASSQSGGLAVTGELFF; CDR3 DNA: TGTGCCAGCAGCCAAAGCGGAGGACTAGCGGTTACCGGGGAGCTGTTTTTT
D gene: -; V gene: TRBV15; clone size: -; J gene: TRBJ1-3; CDR3 protein: CATSRDRGATGNTIYF; CDR3 DNA: TGTGCCACCAGCAGAGATCGGGGGGCAACTGGAAACACCATATATTTT
D gene: TRBD2; V gene: TRBV6-5; clone size: -; J gene: TRBJ2-5; CDR3 protein: CASRGTGGPRETQYF; CDR3 DNA: TGTGCCAGCAGGGGTACGGGAGGGCCCCGAGAGACCCAGTACTTC
D gene: TRBD1; V gene: TRBV7-9; clone size: -; J gene: TRBJ2-1; CDR3 protein: CASRTNNPGTGPYNEQFF; CDR3 DNA: TGTGCCAGCAGGACGAATAACCCCGGGACAGGGCCTTACAATGAGCAGTTCTTC
D gene: TRBD2; V gene: TRBV7-2; clone size: -; J gene: TRBJ2-7; CDR3 protein: CASSLGFVAGYEQYF; CDR3 DNA: TGTGCCAGCAGCTTAGGGTTTGTAGCGGGCTACGAGCAGTACTTC
D gene: -; V gene: TRBV7-2; clone size: once; J gene: TRBJ2-5; CDR3 protein: CASSLAESETQYF; CDR3 DNA: TGTGCCAGCAGCTTAGCGGAGAGTGAGACCCAGTACTTC
D gene: -; V gene: TRBV7-8; clone size: -; J gene: TRBJ1-2; CDR3 protein: CASSSTSLFGYTF; CDR3 DNA: TGTGCCAGCAGCTCTACCTCCTTATTTGGCTACACCTTC
D gene: -; V gene: TRBV9; clone size: -; J gene: TRBJ2-3; CDR3 protein: CASRLGASDSTDTQYF; CDR3 DNA: TGTGCCAGCAGATTAGGGGCTAGCGACAGCACAGATACGCAGTATTTT
D gene: -; V gene: TRBV5-8; clone size: -; J gene: TRBJ1-5; CDR3 protein: CASSRQGNQPQHF; CDR3 DNA: TGTGCCAGCAGCAGACAGGGCAATCAGCCCCAGCATTTT
D gene: TRBD1; V gene: TRBV7-2; clone size: -; J gene: TRBJ2-7; CDR3 protein: CASSFRRDRAYEQYF; CDR3 DNA: TGTGCCAGCAGCTTTCGCCGGGACAGGGCCTACGAGCAGTACTTC
D gene: -; V gene: TRBV6-1; clone size: once; J gene: TRBJ2-1; CDR3 protein: CASRERQMHNEQFF; CDR3 DNA: TGTGCCAGCAGGGAGAGACAGATGCACAATGAGCAGTTCTTC
D gene: TRBD1; V gene: TRBV15; clone size: -; J gene: TRBJ2-1; CDR3 protein: CATRDRGAYNEQFF; CDR3 DNA: TGTGCCACCAGGGACAGGGGCGCTTACAATGAGCAGTTCTTC
D gene: -; V gene: TRBV5-6; clone size: -; J gene: TRBJ2-7; CDR3 protein: CASTKVRRAYEQYF; CDR3 DNA: TGTGCCAGCACCAAAGTTCGCCGGGCCTACGAGCAGTACTTC
D gene: TRBD2; V gene: TRBV4-1; clone size: -; J gene: TRBJ2-2; CDR3 protein: CASSQEGLAGVGELFF; CDR3 DNA: TGCGCCAGCAGCCAAGAAGGCCTAGCGGGAGTCGGGGAGCTGTTTTTT
D gene: -; V gene: TRBV5-1; clone size: -; J gene: TRBJ1-4; CDR3 protein: CASSLQTAWGNEKLFF; CDR3 DNA: TGCGCCAGCAGCTTGCAGACTGCGTGGGGGAATGAAAAACTGTTTTTT
D gene: TRBD1; V gene: TRBV11-2; clone size: -; J gene: TRBJ2-2; CDR3 protein: CASSSRDRLTGELFF; CDR3 DNA: TGTGCCAGCAGCTCCCGGGACAGGCTCACCGGGGAGCTGTTTTTT
D gene: -; V gene: TRBV4-2; clone size: -; J gene: TRBJ1-3; CDR3 protein: CASSQDHAEEGNTIYF; CDR3 DNA: TGTGCCAGCAGCCAAGATCACGCAGAAGAAGGAAACACCATATATTTT
D gene: TRBD1; V gene: TRBV5-4; clone size: -; J gene: TRBJ2-5; CDR3 protein: CASSLLGTGSETQYF; CDR3 DNA: TGTGCCAGCAGCTTGCTTGGGACAGGGAGTGAGACCCAGTACTTC
D gene: -; V gene: TRBV7-7; clone size: -; J gene: TRBJ2-7; CDR3 protein: CASSTNAVSEQYF; CDR3 DNA: TGTGCTAGCAGCACGAATGCCGTTTCCGAGCAGTACTTC
D gene: TRBD1; V gene: TRBV7-2; clone size: -; J gene: TRBJ2-7; CDR3 protein: CASSLGSDRYEQYF; CDR3 DNA: TGTGCCAGCAGCTTAGGGTCGGACAGGTACGAGCAGTACTTC
D gene: -; V gene: TRBV5-8; clone size: -; J gene: TRBJ2-3; CDR3 protein: CASSLGPTDTQYF; CDR3 DNA: TGTGCCAGCAGCTTGGGTCCCACAGATACGCAGTATTTT
D gene: -; V gene: TRBV12-2; clone size: -; J gene: TRBJ2-7; CDR3 protein: CASRSDVSYEQYF; CDR3 DNA: TGTGCAAGTCGCTCCGACGTCTCCTACGAGCAGTACTTC
D gene: -; V gene: TRBV28; clone size: -; J gene: TRBJ2-1; CDR3 protein: CASSLVGGAIYNEQFF; CDR3 DNA: TGTGCCAGCAGTTTAGTAGGGGGGGCGATTTACAATGAGCAGTTCTTC
D gene: TRBD2; V gene: TRBV11-1; clone size: -; J gene: TRBJ2-1; CDR3 protein: CASSSSGSPYNEQFF; CDR3 DNA: TGTGCCAGCAGCTCTAGCGGGAGTCCCTACAATGAGCAGTTCTTC
D gene: TRBD2; V gene: TRBV9; clone size: once; J gene: TRBJ2-4; CDR3 protein: CASSLEGQVLGLAGGFAKNIQYF; CDR3 DNA: TGTGCCAGCAGCCTAGAAGGACAGGTGTTAGGACTAGCGGGAGGTTTCGCCAAAAACATTCAGTACTTC
D gene: TRBD2; V gene: TRBV27; clone size: -; J gene: TRBJ2-1; CDR3 protein: CASSSSGIVYEQFF; CDR3 DNA: TGTGCCAGCAGTTCGAGCGGGATAGTTTATGAGCAGTTCTTC
D gene: TRBD2; V gene: TRBV9; clone size: -; J gene: TRBJ2-3; CDR3 protein: CASSLKLASGTDTQYF; CDR3 DNA: TGTGCCAGCAGCCTAAAGCTGGCTAGCGGGACTGATACGCAGTATTTT
D gene: -; V gene: TRBV7-9; clone size: -; J gene: TRBJ2-1; CDR3 protein: CASSQAVSYNEQFF; CDR3 DNA: TGTGCCAGCAGCCAGGCGGTTTCCTACAATGAGCAGTTCTTC
D gene: TRBD1; V gene: TRBV7-6; clone size: -; J gene: TRBJ2-7; CDR3 protein: CASSLGQGWEQYF; CDR3 DNA: TGTGCCAGCAGCTTAGGACAGGGATGGGAGCAGTACTTC